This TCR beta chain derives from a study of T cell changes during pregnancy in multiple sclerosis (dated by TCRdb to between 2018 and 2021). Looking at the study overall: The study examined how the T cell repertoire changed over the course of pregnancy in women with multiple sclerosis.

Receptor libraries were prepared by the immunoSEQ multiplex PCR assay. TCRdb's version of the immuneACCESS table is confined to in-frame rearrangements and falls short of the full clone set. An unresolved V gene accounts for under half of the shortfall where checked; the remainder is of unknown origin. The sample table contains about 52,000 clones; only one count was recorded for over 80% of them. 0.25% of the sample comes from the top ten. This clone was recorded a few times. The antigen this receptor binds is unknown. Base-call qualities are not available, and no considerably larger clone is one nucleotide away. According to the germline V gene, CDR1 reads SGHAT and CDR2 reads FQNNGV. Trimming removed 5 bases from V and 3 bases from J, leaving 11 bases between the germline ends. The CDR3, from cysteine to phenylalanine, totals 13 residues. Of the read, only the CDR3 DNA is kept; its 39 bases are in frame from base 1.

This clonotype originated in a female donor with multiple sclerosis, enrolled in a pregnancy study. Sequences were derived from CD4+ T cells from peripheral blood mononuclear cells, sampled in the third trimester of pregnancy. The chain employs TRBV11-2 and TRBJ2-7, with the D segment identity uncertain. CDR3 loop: CASSLLYYYEQYF. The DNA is TGTGCCAGCAGCCTCCTATACTACTACGAGCAGTACTTC.